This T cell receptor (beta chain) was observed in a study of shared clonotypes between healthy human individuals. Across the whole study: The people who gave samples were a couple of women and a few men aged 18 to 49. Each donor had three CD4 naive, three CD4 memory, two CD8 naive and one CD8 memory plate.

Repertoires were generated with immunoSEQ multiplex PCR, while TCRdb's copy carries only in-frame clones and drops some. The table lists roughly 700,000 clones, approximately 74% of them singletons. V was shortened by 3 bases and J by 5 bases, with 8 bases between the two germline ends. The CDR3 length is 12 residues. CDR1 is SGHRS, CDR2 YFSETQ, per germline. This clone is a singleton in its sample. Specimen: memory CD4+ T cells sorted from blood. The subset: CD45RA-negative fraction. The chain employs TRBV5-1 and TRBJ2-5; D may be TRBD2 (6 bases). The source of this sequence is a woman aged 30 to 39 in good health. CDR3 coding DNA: TGCGCCAGCAGCTCGGAGGGTGAGACCCAGTACTTC. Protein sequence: CASSSEGETQYF. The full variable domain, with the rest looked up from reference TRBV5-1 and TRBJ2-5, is KAGVTQTPRYLIKTRGQQVTLSCSPISGHRSVSWYQQTPGQGLQFLFEYFSETQRNKGNFPGRFSGRQFSNSRSEMNVSTLELGDSALYLCASSSEGETQYFGPGTRLLVL.